The sequence of this T cell receptor beta chain was determined in a study of cytomegalovirus exposure and HLA in healthy donors. This clone appeared a few times. V lost 0 bases, J lost 3 bases, and 2 bases stayed unmatched. CDR3 length equals 16 residues. Germline V CDR1 and CDR2: SGHVS, FNYEAQ. The PCR was carried out with 60 Vbeta primers and 13 Jbeta primers. Clones were read by immunoSEQ multiplex PCR, and TCRdb kept only the in-frame ones, dropping some. Seen here are about 160,000 clones, about 80% observed once, and the top ten hold roughly 10%. Sequencing was done on a sample of PBMCs. The source is a man aged 18 to 35 in good health and CMV-seropositive. This rearrangement joins TRBV7-6 to TRBJ2-1, with 10 bases aligning to TRBD2. The CDR3 protein is CASSLARLAGYNEQFF. For the CDR3, the DNA is TGTGCCAGCAGCTTAGCGAGACTAGCGGGCTACAATGAGCAGTTCTTC.